The 27 T cell receptor beta chains presented below share a single source sample, sequenced in a study of CD8 T cells in ankylosing spondylitis. Study observations and caveats: Eight or nine highly homologous variants formed a TCR beta motif that appeared characteristic of ankylosing spondylitis blood.

These receptors' antigens are unknown. TCRdb used MiXCR to reprocess the 5' RACE reads, holding one entry per CDR3 protein. The data hold 250,000 to 350,000 distinct CDR3 sequences, with 7% to 9% observed a single time. What was sequenced was blood, either unsorted or a sorted T cell fraction (not recorded which). The receptor set was obtained from a male donor with ankylosing spondylitis.

The rearrangement uses TRBV5-1 and TRBJ1-1; 8 nucleotides match TRBD1. The CDR3 has 16 residues. V lost 0 bases and J lost 0; bases outside the gene matches: 4. The germline V gene encodes CDR1 SGHRS and CDR2 YFSETQ. CDR3 nucleotide sequence: TGCGCCAGCAGCTTGGGGACAGGGCAGCTGAACACTGAAGCTTTCTTT. Encoded protein: CASSLGTGQLNTEAFF.

In this sample, this clonotype turned up many times. V usage is TRBV15 and J usage is TRBJ2-1, with 8 bases identical to TRBD2. This CDR3 contains 14 residues. Per the germline V gene, CDR1 is LNHNV and CDR2 is YYDKDF (reference sequence). The V and J ends lost 5 bases and 7 bases, in that order; junction bases with no gene match: 7. The CDR3 DNA sequence: TGTGCCACCAGCGCCAAGCGGGAGAGAAATGAGCAGTTCTTC. As protein: CATSAKRERNEQFF. Based on the CDR3 plus reference TRBV15 and TRBJ2-1, the full variable domain is DAMVIQNPRYQVTQFGKPVTLSCSQTLNHNVMYWYQQKSSQAPKLLFHYYDKDFNNEADTPDNFQSRRPNTSFCFLDIRSPGLGDTAMYLCATSAKRERNEQFFGPGTRLTVL.

J is TRBJ2-7 and V is TRBV12-5; 10 bases are shared with TRBD1. Germline assignment: CDR1 LGHNT and CDR2 FRNRAP. The CDR3 sequence is 16 residues long. V lost 4 bases to trimming and J lost 1 base; unmatched junction nucleotides: 7. The DNA for the CDR3 is TGTGCTAGTGGTTGGACGGGACAGGGGATTTCCTACGAGCAGTACTTC. Amino acids: CASGWTGQGISYEQYF. Full variable domain (remainder filled in from reference TRBV12-5 and TRBJ2-7): DARVTQTPRHKVTEMGQEVTMRCQPILGHNTVFWYRQTMMQGLELLAYFRNRAPLDDSGMPKDRFSAEMPDATLATLKIQPSEPRDSAVYFCASGWTGQGISYEQYFGPGTRLTVT.

The chain combines TRBV29-1 with TRBJ1-1; D remains unclear. The CDR3 covers 11 residues. The ends were cut back, 7 bases at V and 4 bases at J, with 10 bases in the middle. Germline CDR1 reads SQVTM; CDR2 reads ANQGSEA. The CDR3: CSAGVSTEAFF. The CDR3 DNA follows: TGCAGCGCCGGGGTGAGCACTGAAGCTTTCTTT.

This clonotype showed up many times. The chain joins TRBV27 to TRBJ1-2; tentative D call: TRBD1 (5 bases). V was pared by 4 bases and J by 5 bases, with 17 bases between. CDR1 is MNHEY and CDR2 is SMNVEV in the germline V gene (reference sequence). This CDR3 comprises 15 residues. CDR3 sequence reads: CASSSEGQGVYGYTF. CDR3 sequence (DNA): TGTGCCAGCAGTTCCGAGGGCCAGGGCGTGTATGGCTACACCTTC.

This clonotype occurred a few times. This chain connects TRBV25-1 to TRBJ2-7, with TRBD2 matching 11 bases. The CDR3 covers 14 residues. Per the germline V gene, CDR1 is MGHDK and CDR2 is SYGVNS. The ends lost 3 bases at V and 8 bases at J; junction bases unmatched: 6. The CDR3: CASSEGLAVSQQYF. The CDR3 DNA reads as TGTGCCAGCAGTGAGGGACTAGCGGTTTCTCAGCAGTACTTC.

The V and J genes are TRBV30 and TRBJ2-1; a weak D match, TRBD2 (6 bases). The CDR3 is 13 amino acids. Trimming left V 8 bases short and J 3 bases short, with 14 bases between. Germline values: CDR1 GTSNPN, CDR2 SVGIG (reference sequence). The CDR3 spells CAQWGGHYNEQFF. The CDR3 DNA sequence: TGTGCCCAGTGGGGAGGACACTACAATGAGCAGTTCTTC.

The table lists this clonotype with many counts. V gene TRBV28 combines with J gene TRBJ1-5; D unresolved. From germline, CDR1 is MDHEN and CDR2 SYDVKM. CDR3 length: 15 residues. Between the trimmed V and J ends, which lost 3 bases and 4 bases, there was a span of 13 bases. The CDR3 nucleotides read TGTGCCAGCAGTTTGATGGAAGGGAGGAATCAGCCCCAGCATTTT. This codes for CASSLMEGRNQPQHF.

This sequence joins TRBV20-1 and TRBJ2-1; D is possibly TRBD2 (5 bases). V dropped 6 bases and J dropped 5 bases, with 20 bases sitting between them. Germline loops: CDR1 DFQATT, CDR2 SNEGSKA (reference sequence). This CDR3 region has 15 residues. The CDR3 sequence is CSAPRGGGLNNEQFF. The DNA of the CDR3 is TGCAGTGCCCCTCGCGGAGGCGGACTCAACAATGAGCAGTTCTTC.

The V call is TRBV10-1, the J call TRBJ2-2, with D possibly being TRBD2 (6 bases). The ends were cut back, 6 bases at V and 4 bases at J, with 9 bases in the middle. This CDR3 contains 13 residues. The V gene's germline CDR1 is WNHNN and CDR2 SYGVQD (reference sequence). CDR3 nucleotides: TGCGCCAGCAGGGAGGGAACCACCGGGGAGCTGTTTTTT. It yields the protein CASREGTTGELFF.

In its sample, this clonotype was seen many times. This sequence joins TRBV6-5 and TRBJ2-5, with 7 bases lining up with TRBD2. J gave up 2 bases and V 2 bases, and 5 bases lay outside the gene matches. Germline CDR1 and CDR2: MNHEY and SVGAGI. The CDR3 runs to 15 residues. The CDR3 DNA follows: TGTGCCAGCAGTTACACGACTAGCATTCAAGAGACCCAGTACTTC. Its protein product is CASSYTTSIQETQYF.

The chain links TRBV12-3 or TRBV12-4 to TRBJ2-5; D unresolved. The germline V and J ends were trimmed by 2 bases and 2 bases, with 6 bases remaining between them. The CDR3 runs to 13 residues. In DNA form, the CDR3 reads TGTGCCAGCAGTTTAATCGGGCAAGAGACCCAGTACTTC. It yields the protein CASSLIGQETQYF.

This clonotype was observed many times. The chain links TRBV4-3 to TRBJ2-1; TRBD2 aligns across 10 bases. Germline V gene data show CDR1 as LGHNA and CDR2 as YSLEER. This CDR3 has 16 residues. The trim removed 0 bases at V and 6 bases at J, leaving 5 bases unmatched. CDR3 sequence: CASSQESGRGINEQFF. The CDR3 DNA sequence: TGCGCCAGCAGCCAAGAGAGCGGGAGGGGGATCAATGAGCAGTTCTTC.

The rearrangement joins TRBV29-1 to TRBJ2-5; tentatively, D is TRBD2 (5 bases). CDR3 length equals 10 residues. CDR1 SQVTM and CDR2 ANQGSEA come from the germline V gene. Trimming removed 6 bases at V and 4 bases at J, with 6 bases between. The CDR3 sequence is CSVLGETQYF. The DNA of the CDR3 is TGCAGCGTACTAGGAGAGACCCAGTACTTC.

In its sample, this clonotype was seen a few times. The rearrangement links TRBV12-3 or TRBV12-4 to TRBJ2-7; 7 bases are a match to TRBD2. The CDR3 sequence is 14 residues long. J lost 0 bases, V lost 7 bases, and 6 bases had no gene match. DNA for the CDR3: TGTGCCAGCAAACCACTAGCGTCCTCCTACGAGCAGTACTTC. It specifies CASKPLASSYEQYF.

This clonotype appeared a few times. CDR3 DNA: TGCGCCAGCAGCCAGCTAGCGGGAGGGCCAGGTGAGCAGTTCTTC. It is translated as CASSQLAGGPGEQFF. J is TRBJ2-1 and V is TRBV4-3; 12 nucleotides align to TRBD2. The CDR3 runs to 15 residues. Losses at the gene ends were 3 bases for V and 9 bases for J; bases not matched to a gene: 6. Germline V gene sequence: CDR1 LGHNA, CDR2 YSLEER.

This clonotype was observed at least ten times. The chain couples TRBV12-3 or TRBV12-4 to TRBJ1-2, with TRBD1 as a possible D gene (5 bases). The CDR3 totals 15 residues. Trimming pared 3 bases from V and 8 bases from J, leaving 19 bases between. In nucleotides, the CDR3 is TGTGCCAGCAGTTTCTCTCCAGGGTTTATGGGAGGCTACACCTTC. It codes for CASSFSPGFMGGYTF.

This clonotype was counted only a few times. The V and J genes are TRBV20-1 and TRBJ2-3; 13 bases agree with TRBD2. Germline V lookup: CDR1 DFQATT, CDR2 SNEGSKA (reference sequence). Losses at the gene ends were 3 bases for V and 4 bases for J; bases not matched to a gene: 16. The CDR3 runs 19 residues. CDR3 nucleotide sequence: TGCAGTGCTAGGGACGAACTAGCGGGAGGGCCGTCTCTGGCAGATACGCAGTATTTT. It translates to CSARDELAGGPSLADTQYF.

The chain is built from TRBV27 and TRBJ2-7; D ambiguous. This CDR3 is built from 13 residues. The V end lost 1 base, the J end lost 3 bases, and 7 bases lay between the germline ends. Germline CDR1 MNHEY, CDR2 SMNVEV (reference sequence). The CDR3 spells CASSLFSGYEQYF. CDR3 coding DNA: TGTGCCAGCAGTTTATTTTCCGGCTACGAGCAGTACTTC.

This clonotype was observed at least ten times. The V call is TRBV12-3 or TRBV12-4, the J call TRBJ2-7; D is unresolved. The germline V and J ends were trimmed by 8 bases and 1 base, with 6 bases remaining between them. This CDR3 region has 11 residues. In nucleotides, the CDR3 is TGTGCCAGCGGGGTGTCCTACGAGCAGTACTTC. It is translated as CASGVSYEQYF.

This clonotype was observed a few times. This chain links TRBV11-2 with TRBJ2-7; TRBD2 matches at 11 bases. This CDR3 has 15 amino acids. CDR1 SGHAT and CDR2 FQNNGV come from the germline V gene. Trimming cost V 3 bases and J 3 bases; bases outside gene matches: 4. For the CDR3, the DNA is TGTGCCAGCAGCTTTAGCGGGAGGGAATACTACGAGCAGTACTTC. Translation gives CASSFSGREYYEQYF.

V and J are TRBV11-2 and TRBJ1-4, with D uncertain. Trimming removed 5 bases at V and 4 bases at J, with 11 bases between. The CDR3 covers 14 residues. CDR1 and CDR2 (germline): SGHAT, FQNNGV. DNA for the CDR3: TGTGCCAGCAGCGTCGAAAGGGTTAATGAAAAACTGTTTTTT. Translation: CASSVERVNEKLFF.

The chain couples TRBV7-9 to TRBJ1-1; TRBD1 aligns across 10 bases. The germline CDR1 and CDR2 sequences are SEHNR and FQNEAQ (reference sequence). V was clipped by 4 bases and J by 5 bases; unmatched bases: 10. The CDR3 is 16 amino acids. CDR3: CASSSNAGQGGTEAFF. CDR3 in DNA: TGTGCCAGCAGCTCGAACGCCGGACAGGGGGGAACTGAAGCTTTCTTT.

The chain joins TRBV7-9 to TRBJ1-4; D not certain. The V end was cut by 1 base, the J end by 11 bases, with 14 bases between. This CDR3 comprises 14 residues. The germline gives CDR1 SEHNR, CDR2 FQNEAQ (reference sequence). The CDR3 is CASSLELAENKLFF. Here the CDR3 DNA reads TGTGCCAGCAGCTTAGAGTTAGCGGAAAATAAACTGTTTTTT.

The chain has TRBV7-8 and TRBJ1-2; no clear D. CDR3 length equals 14 residues. V dropped 1 base and J dropped 7 bases, with 13 bases sitting between them. The V gene's germline CDR1 is SGHVS and CDR2 FQNEAQ. The CDR3 bases are TGTGCCAGCAGCTTAGGACGAGACCCTATTGGCTACACCTTC. Amino acid sequence: CASSLGRDPIGYTF. The whole variable domain, filled in from reference TRBV7-8 and TRBJ1-2, reads GAGVSQSPRYKVAKRGQDVALRCDPISGHVSLFWYQQALGQGPEFLTYFQNEAQLDKSGLPSDRFFAERPEGSVSTLKIQRTQQEDSAVYLCASSLGRDPIGYTFGSGTRLTVV.

The table lists this clonotype with many counts. CDR3 protein: CASSYQAISGNTIYF. DNA for the CDR3: TGTGCCAGCAGTTACCAGGCGATCTCTGGAAACACCATATATTTT. This chain joins TRBV6-2 or TRBV6-3 and TRBJ1-3; D is ambiguous. CDR3 length: 15 residues. V lost 2 bases, J lost 0 bases, and 8 bases lay in between. The germline CDR1 and CDR2 sequences are MNHEY and SVGEGT.

V gene TRBV15 combines with J gene TRBJ2-7; D possibly matches TRBD1 or TRBD2 (5 bases each). The CDR3 extends over 15 amino acids. Germline V CDR1 and CDR2: LNHNV, YYDKDF (reference sequence). Trimming removed 0 bases at V and 3 bases at J, with 12 bases between. CDR3 bases: TGTGCCACCAGCAGAGATGCCAGGGAGATCTACGAGCAGTACTTC. Residues: CATSRDAREIYEQYF.